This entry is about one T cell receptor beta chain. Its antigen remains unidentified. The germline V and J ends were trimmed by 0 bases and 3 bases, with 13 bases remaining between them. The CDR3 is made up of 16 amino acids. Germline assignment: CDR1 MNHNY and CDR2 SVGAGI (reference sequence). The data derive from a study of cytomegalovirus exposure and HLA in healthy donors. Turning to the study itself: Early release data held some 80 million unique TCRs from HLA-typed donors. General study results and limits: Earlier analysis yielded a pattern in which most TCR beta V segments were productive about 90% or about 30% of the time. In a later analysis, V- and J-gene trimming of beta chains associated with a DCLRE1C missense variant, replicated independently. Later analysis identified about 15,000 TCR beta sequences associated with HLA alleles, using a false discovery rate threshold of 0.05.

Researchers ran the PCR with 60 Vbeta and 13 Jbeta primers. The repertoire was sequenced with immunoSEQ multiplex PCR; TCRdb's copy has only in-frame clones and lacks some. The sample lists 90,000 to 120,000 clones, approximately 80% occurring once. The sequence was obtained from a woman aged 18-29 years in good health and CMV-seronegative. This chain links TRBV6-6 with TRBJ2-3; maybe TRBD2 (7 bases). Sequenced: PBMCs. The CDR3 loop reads CASSYSIRGATDTQYF. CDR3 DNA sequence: TGTGCCAGCAGTTACTCCATCCGGGGGGCAACAGATACGCAGTATTTT.